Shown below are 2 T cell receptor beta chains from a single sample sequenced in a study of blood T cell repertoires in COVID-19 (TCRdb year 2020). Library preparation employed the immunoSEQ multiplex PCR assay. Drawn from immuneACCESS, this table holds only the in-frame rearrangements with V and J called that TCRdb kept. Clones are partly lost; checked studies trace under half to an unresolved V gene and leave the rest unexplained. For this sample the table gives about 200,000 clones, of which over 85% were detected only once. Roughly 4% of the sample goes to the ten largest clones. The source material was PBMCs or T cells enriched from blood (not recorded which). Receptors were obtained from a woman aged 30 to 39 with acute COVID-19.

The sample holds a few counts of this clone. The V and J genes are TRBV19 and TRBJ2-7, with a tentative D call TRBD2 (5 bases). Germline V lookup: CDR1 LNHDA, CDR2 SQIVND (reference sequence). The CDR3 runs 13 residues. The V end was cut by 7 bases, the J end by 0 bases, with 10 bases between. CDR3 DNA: TGTGCCAGTAAAGCGGTGAGCTCCTACGAGCAGTACTTC. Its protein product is CASKAVSSYEQYF.

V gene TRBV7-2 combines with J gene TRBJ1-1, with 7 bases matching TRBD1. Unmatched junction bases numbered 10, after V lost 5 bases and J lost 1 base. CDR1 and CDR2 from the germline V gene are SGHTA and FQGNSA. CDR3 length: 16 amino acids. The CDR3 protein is CASSPWTGGSNTEAFF. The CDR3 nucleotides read TGTGCCAGCAGCCCCTGGACAGGTGGTTCGAACACTGAAGCTTTCTTT. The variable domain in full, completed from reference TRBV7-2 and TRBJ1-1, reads GAGVSQSPSNKVTEKGKDVELRCDPISGHTALYWYRQSLGQGLEFLIYFQGNSAPDKSGLPSDRFSAERTGGSVSTLTIQRTQQEDSAVYLCASSPWTGGSNTEAFFGQGTRLTVV.